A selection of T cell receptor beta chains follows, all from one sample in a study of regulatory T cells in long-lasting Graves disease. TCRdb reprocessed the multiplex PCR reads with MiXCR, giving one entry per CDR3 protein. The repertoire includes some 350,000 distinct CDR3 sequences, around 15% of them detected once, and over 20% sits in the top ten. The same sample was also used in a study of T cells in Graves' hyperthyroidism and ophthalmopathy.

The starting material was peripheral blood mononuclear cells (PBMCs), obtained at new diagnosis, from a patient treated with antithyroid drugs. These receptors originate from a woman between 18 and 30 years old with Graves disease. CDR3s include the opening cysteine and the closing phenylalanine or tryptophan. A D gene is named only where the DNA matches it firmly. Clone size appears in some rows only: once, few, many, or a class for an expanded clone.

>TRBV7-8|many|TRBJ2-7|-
TGTGCCAGCAGCCGAGGTCTTCAGAGCTACGAGCAGTACTTC
CASSRGLQSYEQYF
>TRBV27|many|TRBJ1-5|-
TGTGCCAGCAGTTTCAGAACAGGGCTGAATCAGCCCCAGCATTTT
CASSFRTGLNQPQHF
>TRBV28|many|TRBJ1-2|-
TGTGCCGTACGGGGTGGTGCCTATGGCTACACCTTC
CAVRGGAYGYTF
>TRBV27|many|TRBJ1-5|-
TGTGCCAGCAGTTTCAGGGGTGGCAATCAGCCCCAGCATTTT
CASSFRGGNQPQHF
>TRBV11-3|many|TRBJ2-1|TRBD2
TGTGCCAGCAGCCCCGGGACTAGCGGGAAGGATGAGCAGTTCTTC
CASSPGTSGKDEQFF
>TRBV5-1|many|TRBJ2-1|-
TGCGCCAGTATCCAGGCTCCAGCCTACAATGAGCAGTTCTTC
CASIQAPAYNEQFF
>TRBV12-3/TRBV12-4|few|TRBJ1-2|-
TGTGCCAGCAGTTTAGGGATTTATGGCTACACCTTC
CASSLGIYGYTF
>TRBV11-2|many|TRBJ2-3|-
TGTGCCAGCAGCTTCGGCGGGACGCAGTATTTT
CASSFGGTQYF
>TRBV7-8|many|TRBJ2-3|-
TGTGCCAGCAGCCGTGAGACACTGAGCACAGATACGCAGTATTTT
CASSRETLSTDTQYF
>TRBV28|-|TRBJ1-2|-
TGTGCCAGCAGTTCTTGGGATCAGTATGGCTACACCTTC
CASSSWDQYGYTF
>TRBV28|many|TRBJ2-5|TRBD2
TGTGCCAGCAGTGCTCCTGCTAGCGGGGGGGGAGAGACCCAGTACTTC
CASSAPASGGGETQYF
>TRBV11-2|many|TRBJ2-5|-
TGTGCCAGCAGCTCCGGTCGGTTCAGGGCAATCATAGAGACCCAGTACTTC
CASSSGRFRAIIETQYF
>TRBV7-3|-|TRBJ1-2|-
TGTGCCAGCAGCTTATCCAGGGTGGCGAGCGGCTACACCTTC
CASSLSRVASGYTF
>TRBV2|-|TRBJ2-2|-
TGTGCCGGCAGTCTCCAGGGGTTAGGGGCCGGGGAGCTGTTTTTT
CAGSLQGLGAGELFF
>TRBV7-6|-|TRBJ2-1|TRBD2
TGTGCCAGCAGCTTAGGGACTAGCGGGAGATATCGAGTAAATGAGCAGTTCTTC
CASSLGTSGRYRVNEQFF
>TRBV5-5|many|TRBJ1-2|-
TGTGCCAGCAGCCCCATCGCAGGGGCCCAGTTAAGCTATGGCTACACCTTC
CASSPIAGAQLSYGYTF
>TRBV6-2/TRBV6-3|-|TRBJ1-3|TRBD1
TGTGCCAGCAGTTACTCGAATTTCAGGGGGCTCACATCTGGAAACACCATATATTTT
CASSYSNFRGLTSGNTIYF
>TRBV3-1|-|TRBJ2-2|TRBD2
TGTGCCAGCAGCCACCCCCTAGGACTAGCGGGGGGGATCGGGGAGCTGTTTTTT
CASSHPLGLAGGIGELFF
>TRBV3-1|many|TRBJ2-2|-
TGTGCCAGCAGCCAGCCCCCTCCAGGCACCGGGGAGCTGTTTTTT
CASSQPPPGTGELFF
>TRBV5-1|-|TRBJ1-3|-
TGCGCCAGCAGCTTGGTTGGCACAGGAGGTGGAAACACCATATATTTT
CASSLVGTGGGNTIYF
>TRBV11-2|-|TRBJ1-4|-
TGTGCCAGCAGCCGGGCTCTTGGTAATGAAAAACTGTTTTTT
CASSRALGNEKLFF
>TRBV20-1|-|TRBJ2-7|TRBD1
TGCAGTGCGAGAGGACAGGTACTTTCTTTCTCCTACGAGCAGTACTTC
CSARGQVLSFSYEQYF
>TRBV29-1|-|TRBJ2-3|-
TGCAGCGTCCGGCGGAACAGCAACACAGATACGCAGTATTTT
CSVRRNSNTDTQYF
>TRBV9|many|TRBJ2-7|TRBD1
TGTGCCAGCAGCATTGGACAGGGGGCGGTCGAGCAGTACTTC
CASSIGQGAVEQYF
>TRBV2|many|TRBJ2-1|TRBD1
TGTGCCACCTATACCGGGACAGGGTTTTCGAGCTCCTACAATGAGCAGTTCTTC
CATYTGTGFSSSYNEQFF
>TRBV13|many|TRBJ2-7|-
TGTGCCAGCAGCAGGAGCTCGACCGACAGGTACGAGCAGTACTTC
CASSRSSTDRYEQYF
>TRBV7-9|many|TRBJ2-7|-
TGTGCCAGCAGCTTTAAGGCAGGGGCCTCCTACGAGCAGTACTTC
CASSFKAGASYEQYF
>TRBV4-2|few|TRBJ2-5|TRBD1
TGTGCCAGCAGCCAAGATCCCCAGGGGGCCTCACAAGAGACCCAGTACTTC
CASSQDPQGASQETQYF
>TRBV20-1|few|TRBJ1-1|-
TGCAGTGCTCGCCACCCAGTTATGAACACTGAAGCTTTCTTT
CSARHPVMNTEAFF
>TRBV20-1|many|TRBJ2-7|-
TGCAGTGCTAGTAAAATGGCGGGTGGGGGGTACGAGCAGTACTTC
CSASKMAGGGYEQYF
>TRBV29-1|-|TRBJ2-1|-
TGCAGCGCCGGACCACTCACCGCGGGGAATGAGCAGTTCTTC
CSAGPLTAGNEQFF
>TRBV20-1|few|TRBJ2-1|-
TGCAGTGCTAGATTTTTGAATGAGCAGTTCTTC
CSARFLNEQFF
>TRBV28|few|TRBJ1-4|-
TGTGCCACTCAGGGGTCAACTAATGAAAAACTGTTTTTT
CATQGSTNEKLFF
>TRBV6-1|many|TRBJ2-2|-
TGTGCCAGCAGCATTCAACTAGCTAACACCGGGGAGCTGTTTTTT
CASSIQLANTGELFF
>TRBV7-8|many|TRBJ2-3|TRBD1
TGTGCCAGCAGCTTAGAGGGACAGGGGTCTCCGTCGCGGACGCAGTATTTT
CASSLEGQGSPSRTQYF
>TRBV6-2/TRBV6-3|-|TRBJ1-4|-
TGTGCCAGCAGTGAGGATGACAGTGGTAATGAAAAACTGTTTTTT
CASSEDDSGNEKLFF
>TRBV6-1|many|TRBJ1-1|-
TGTGCCAGCAGTGAATCACACGCCCTAAACACTGAAGCTTTCTTT
CASSESHALNTEAFF
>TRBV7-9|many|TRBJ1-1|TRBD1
TGTGCCAGCAGCTTACAGGGGGCGAACACTGAAGCTTTCTTT
CASSLQGANTEAFF
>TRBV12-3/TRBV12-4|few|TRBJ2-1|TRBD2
TGTGCCAGCAGTTTAGCGCTCGGGGGGGGCGAGCAGTTCTTC
CASSLALGGGEQFF
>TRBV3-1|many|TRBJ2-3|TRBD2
TGTGCCAGCAGCCACGGACTAGCCCTTAAAAGAGGCACAGATACGCAGTATTTT
CASSHGLALKRGTDTQYF
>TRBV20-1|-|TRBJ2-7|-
TGCAGTGCTAGAGAGGTCGGCAGCTCGGTCGGCTACGAGCAGTACTTC
CSAREVGSSVGYEQYF
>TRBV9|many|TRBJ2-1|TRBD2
TGTGCCAGCAGCGCCGTAGGGGCGTGGGAGGGGTTCTCCTACAATGAGCAGTTCTTC
CASSAVGAWEGFSYNEQFF
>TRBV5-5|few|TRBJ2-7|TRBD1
TGTGCCAGCAGTCCGGGACAGGGGTACAATGAGCAGTACTTC
CASSPGQGYNEQYF
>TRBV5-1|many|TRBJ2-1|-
TGCGCCAGCAGCTTGGTGTCCCCGGACTACAATGAGCAGTTCTTC
CASSLVSPDYNEQFF
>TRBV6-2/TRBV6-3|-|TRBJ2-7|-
TGTGCCAGCAGTGCCAACGGTGGTAGCGGAGCCTACGAGCAGTACTTC
CASSANGGSGAYEQYF
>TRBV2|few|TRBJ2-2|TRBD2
TGTGCCAGCAGTCCCCAGCGGGGGGGAGCCGGGGAGCTGTTTTTT
CASSPQRGGAGELFF
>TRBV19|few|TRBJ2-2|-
TGTGCCACCCAAGGCAGGGAGGCCGGGGAGCTGTTTTTT
CATQGREAGELFF